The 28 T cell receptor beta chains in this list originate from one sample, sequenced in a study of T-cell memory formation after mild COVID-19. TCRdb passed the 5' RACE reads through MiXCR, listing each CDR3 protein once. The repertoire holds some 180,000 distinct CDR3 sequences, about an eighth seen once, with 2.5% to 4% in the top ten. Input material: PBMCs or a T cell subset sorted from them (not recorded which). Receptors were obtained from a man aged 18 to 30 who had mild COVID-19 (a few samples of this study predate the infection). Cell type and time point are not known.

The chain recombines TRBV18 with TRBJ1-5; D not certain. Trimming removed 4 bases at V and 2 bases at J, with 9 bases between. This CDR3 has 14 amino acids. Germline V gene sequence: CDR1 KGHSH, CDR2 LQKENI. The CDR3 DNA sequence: TGTGCCAGCTCACGGACGGAGGGCAATCAGCCCCAGCATTTT. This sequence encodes CASSRTEGNQPQHF.

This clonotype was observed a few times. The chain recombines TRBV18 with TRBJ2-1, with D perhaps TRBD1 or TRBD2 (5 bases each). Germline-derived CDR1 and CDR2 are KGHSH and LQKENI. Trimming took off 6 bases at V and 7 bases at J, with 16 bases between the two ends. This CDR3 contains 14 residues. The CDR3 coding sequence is TGTGCCAGCTCGCCCACGTCGGGGCCGAATGAGCAGTTCTTC. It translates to CASSPTSGPNEQFF.

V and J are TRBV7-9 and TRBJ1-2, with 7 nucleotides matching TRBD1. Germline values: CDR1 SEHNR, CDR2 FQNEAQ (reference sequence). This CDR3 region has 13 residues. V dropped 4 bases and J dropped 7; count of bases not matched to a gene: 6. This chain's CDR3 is CASSSGTAGGYTF. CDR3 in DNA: TGTGCCAGCAGCTCCGGGACAGCCGGTGGCTACACCTTC.

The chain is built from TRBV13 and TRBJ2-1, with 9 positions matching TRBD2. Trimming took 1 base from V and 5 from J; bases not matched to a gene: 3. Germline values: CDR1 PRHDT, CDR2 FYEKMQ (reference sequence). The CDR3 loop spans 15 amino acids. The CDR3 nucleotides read TGTGCCAGCAGCTTAGCTAGCGGGGCCAACAATGAGCAGTTCTTC. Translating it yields CASSLASGANNEQFF.

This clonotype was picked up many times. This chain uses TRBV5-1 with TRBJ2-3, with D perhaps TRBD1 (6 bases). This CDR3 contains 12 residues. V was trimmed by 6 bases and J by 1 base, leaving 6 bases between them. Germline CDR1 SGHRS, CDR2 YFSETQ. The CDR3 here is CASTGGTDTQYF. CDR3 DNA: TGCGCCAGCACAGGGGGCACAGATACGCAGTATTTT.

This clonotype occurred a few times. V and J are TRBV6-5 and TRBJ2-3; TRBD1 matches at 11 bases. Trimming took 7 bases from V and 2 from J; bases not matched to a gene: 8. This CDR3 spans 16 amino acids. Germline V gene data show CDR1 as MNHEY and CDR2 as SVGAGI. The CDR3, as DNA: TGTGCCAGCACCCCGACGGACAGGGGGCCCACAGATACGCAGTATTTT. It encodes CASTPTDRGPTDTQYF.

The CDR3 DNA is TGTGCCAGTACCAGAGAACAGGGAGGTGTGGACACCGGGGAGCTGTTTTTT. This codes for CASTREQGGVDTGELFF. The chain combines TRBV19 with TRBJ2-2, with D perhaps matching TRBD1 or TRBD2 (6 bases each). Germline V gene sequence: CDR1 LNHDA, CDR2 SQIVND (reference sequence). The CDR3 covers 17 residues. Trimming removed 7 bases from V and 3 bases from J, with 21 bases in between.

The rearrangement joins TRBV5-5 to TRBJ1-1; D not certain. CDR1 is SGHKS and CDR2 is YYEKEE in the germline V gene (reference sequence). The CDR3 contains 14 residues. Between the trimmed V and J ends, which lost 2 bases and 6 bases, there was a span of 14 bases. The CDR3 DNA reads TGTGCCAGCAGCTTAGAGGGCCCCTCGGCTGAAGCTTTCTTT. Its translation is CASSLEGPSAEAFF.

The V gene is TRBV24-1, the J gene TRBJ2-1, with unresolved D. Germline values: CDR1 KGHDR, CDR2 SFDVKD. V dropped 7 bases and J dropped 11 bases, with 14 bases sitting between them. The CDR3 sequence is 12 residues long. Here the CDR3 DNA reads TGTGCCACCAGATCCCTCAAGTGGAAGCAGTTCTTC. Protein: CATRSLKWKQFF.

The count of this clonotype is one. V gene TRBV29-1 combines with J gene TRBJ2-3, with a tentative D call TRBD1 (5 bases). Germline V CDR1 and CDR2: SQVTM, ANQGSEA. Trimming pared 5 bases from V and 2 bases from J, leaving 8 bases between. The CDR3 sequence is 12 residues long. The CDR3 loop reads CSVPGFTDTQYF. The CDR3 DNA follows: TGCAGCGTTCCAGGGTTCACAGATACGCAGTATTTT.

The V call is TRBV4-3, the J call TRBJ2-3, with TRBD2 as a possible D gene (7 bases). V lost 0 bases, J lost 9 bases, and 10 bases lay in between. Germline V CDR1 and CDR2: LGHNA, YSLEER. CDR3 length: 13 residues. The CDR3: CASSQDGGGTQYF. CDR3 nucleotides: TGCGCCAGCAGCCAAGATGGGGGGGGCACGCAGTATTTT.

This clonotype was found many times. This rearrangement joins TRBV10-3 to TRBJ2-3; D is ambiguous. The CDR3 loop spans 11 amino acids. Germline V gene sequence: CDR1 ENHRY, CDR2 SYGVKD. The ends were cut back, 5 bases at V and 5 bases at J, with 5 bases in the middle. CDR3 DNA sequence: TGTGCCATCAGTAGGGAAGATACGCAGTATTTT. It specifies CAISREDTQYF.

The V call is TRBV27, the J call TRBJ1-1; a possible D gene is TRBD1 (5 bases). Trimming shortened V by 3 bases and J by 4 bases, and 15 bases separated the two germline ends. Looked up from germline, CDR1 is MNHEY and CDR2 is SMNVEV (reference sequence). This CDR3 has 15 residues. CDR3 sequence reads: CASSLLGGGGTEAFF. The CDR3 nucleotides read TGTGCCAGCAGTTTGTTGGGCGGCGGGGGCACTGAAGCTTTCTTT.

For the CDR3, the DNA is TGTGCCAGCAGCACCCCGGGTAGGGGCCCCAATCAGCCCCAGCATTTT. Translation gives CASSTPGRGPNQPQHF. The chain employs TRBV28 and TRBJ1-5; a weak D match, TRBD1 (5 bases). This CDR3 is 16 amino acids long. The germline CDR1 and CDR2 sequences are MDHEN and SYDVKM. Trimming stripped 6 bases from V and 3 bases from J, with 18 bases between.

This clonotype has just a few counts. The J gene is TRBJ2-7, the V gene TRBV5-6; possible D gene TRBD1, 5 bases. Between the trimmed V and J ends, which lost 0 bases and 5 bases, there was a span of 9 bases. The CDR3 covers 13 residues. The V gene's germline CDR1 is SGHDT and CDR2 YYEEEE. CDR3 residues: CASSLDRSDEQYF. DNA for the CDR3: TGTGCCAGCAGCTTGGACAGGAGTGACGAGCAGTACTTC.

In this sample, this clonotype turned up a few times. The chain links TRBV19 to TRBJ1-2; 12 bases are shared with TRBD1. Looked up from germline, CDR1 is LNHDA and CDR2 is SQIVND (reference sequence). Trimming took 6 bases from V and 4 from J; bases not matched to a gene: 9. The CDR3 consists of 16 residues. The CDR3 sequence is CASRRDRGRGSYGYTF. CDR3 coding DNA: TGTGCCAGTAGGCGGGACAGGGGGCGCGGGTCCTATGGCTACACCTTC.

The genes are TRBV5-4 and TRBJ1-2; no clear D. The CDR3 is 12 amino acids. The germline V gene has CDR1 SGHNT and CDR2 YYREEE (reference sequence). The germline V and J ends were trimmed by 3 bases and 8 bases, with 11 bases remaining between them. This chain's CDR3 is CASSSVVGGYTF. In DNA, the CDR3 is TGTGCCAGCAGCTCCGTGGTTGGAGGCTACACCTTC.

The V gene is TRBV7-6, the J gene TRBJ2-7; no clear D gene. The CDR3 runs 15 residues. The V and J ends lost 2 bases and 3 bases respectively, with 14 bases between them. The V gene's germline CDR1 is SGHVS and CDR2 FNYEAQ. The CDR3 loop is CASSLTAARSYEQYV. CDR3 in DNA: TGTGCCAGCAGCTTAACTGCGGCAAGAAGCTACGAGCAGTACGTC.

CDR3 sequence reads: CASSYAVGNQPQHF. The CDR3 DNA reads TGTGCCAGCAGTTACGCGGTGGGGAATCAGCCCCAGCATTTT. The genes are TRBV6-5 and TRBJ1-5; D remains ambiguous. The CDR3 is made up of 14 amino acids. Trimming shortened V by 2 bases and J by 4 bases, and 9 bases separated the two germline ends. CDR1 is MNHEY and CDR2 is SVGAGI in the germline V gene.

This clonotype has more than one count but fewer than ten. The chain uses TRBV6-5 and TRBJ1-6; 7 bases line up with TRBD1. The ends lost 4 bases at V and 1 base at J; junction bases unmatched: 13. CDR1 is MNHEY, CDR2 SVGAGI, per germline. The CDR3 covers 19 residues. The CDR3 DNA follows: TGTGCCAGCAGTTCACCACGGGACAGCGCGGCATCCTATAATTCACCCCTCCACTTT. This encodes CASSSPRDSAASYNSPLHF.

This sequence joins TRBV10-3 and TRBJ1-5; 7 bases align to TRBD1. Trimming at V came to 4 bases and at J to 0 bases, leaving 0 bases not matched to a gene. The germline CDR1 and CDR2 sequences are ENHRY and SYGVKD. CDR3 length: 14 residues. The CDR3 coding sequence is TGTGCCATCAGTGGGGACAGTAGCAATCAGCCCCAGCATTTT. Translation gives CAISGDSSNQPQHF.

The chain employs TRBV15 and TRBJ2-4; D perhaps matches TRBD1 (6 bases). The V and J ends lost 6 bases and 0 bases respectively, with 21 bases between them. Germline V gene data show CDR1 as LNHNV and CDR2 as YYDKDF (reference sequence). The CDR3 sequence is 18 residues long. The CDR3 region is CATRTSYRDTIAKNIQYF. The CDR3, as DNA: TGTGCCACCAGGACTTCCTACCGGGACACCATAGCCAAAAACATTCAGTACTTC.

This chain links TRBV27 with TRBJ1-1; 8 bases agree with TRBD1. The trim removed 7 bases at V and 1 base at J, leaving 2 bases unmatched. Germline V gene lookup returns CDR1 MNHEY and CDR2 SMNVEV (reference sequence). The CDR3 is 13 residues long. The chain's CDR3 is CASKDRGNTEAFF. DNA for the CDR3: TGTGCCAGCAAAGACAGGGGGAACACTGAAGCTTTCTTT.

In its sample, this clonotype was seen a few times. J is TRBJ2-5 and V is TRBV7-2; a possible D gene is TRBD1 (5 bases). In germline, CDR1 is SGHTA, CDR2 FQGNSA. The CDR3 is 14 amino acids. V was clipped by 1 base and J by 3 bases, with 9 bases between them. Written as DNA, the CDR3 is TGTGCCAGCAGCTTAGGGGGCCTGGAAGAGACCCAGTACTTC. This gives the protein CASSLGGLEETQYF. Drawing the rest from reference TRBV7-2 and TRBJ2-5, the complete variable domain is GAGVSQSPSNKVTEKGKDVELRCDPISGHTALYWYRQSLGQGLEFLIYFQGNSAPDKSGLPSDRFSAERTGGSVSTLTIQRTQQEDSAVYLCASSLGGLEETQYFGPGTRLLVL.

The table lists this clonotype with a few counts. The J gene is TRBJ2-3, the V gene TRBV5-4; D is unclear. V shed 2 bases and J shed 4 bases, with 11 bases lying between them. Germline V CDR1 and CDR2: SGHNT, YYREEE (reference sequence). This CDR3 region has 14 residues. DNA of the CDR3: TGTGCCAGCAGCTTTTACATGGCCCCAGATACGCAGTATTTT. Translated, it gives CASSFYMAPDTQYF.

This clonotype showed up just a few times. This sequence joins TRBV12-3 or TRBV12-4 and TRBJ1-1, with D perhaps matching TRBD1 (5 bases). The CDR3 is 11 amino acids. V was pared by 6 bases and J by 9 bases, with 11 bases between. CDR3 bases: TGTGCCAGCAGCACAGGAGTCCAAGCTTTCTTT. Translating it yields CASSTGVQAFF.

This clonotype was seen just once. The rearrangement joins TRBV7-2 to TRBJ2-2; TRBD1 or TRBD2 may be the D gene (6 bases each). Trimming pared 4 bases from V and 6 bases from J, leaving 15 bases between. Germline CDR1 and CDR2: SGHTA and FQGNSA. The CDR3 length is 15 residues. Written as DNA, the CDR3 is TGTGCCAGCAGCTCGCAGGGGAGGAGGGCCGGGGAGCTGTTTTTT. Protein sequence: CASSSQGRRAGELFF.

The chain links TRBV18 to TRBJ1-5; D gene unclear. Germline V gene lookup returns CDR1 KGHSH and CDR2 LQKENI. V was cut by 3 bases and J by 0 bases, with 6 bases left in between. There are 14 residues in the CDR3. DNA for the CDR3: TGTGCCAGCTCACCTAATGATAGCAATCAGCCCCAGCATTTT. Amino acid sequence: CASSPNDSNQPQHF.